The 28 T cell receptor beta chains below all came from one sample that was sequenced in a study of blood T cells in healthy people across ages. The use of a sample-barcoded 5' primer and a J-beta primer mix characterized a second PCR of about 7 to 12 cycles. TCRdb reprocessed the 5' RACE reads via MiXCR and lists one record per CDR3 protein. The sample records hundreds of thousands of distinct CDR3 sequences, approximately 30% being singletons. Sequencing input: blood. The receptor source for this set is a woman older than 75 in good health.

In its sample, this clonotype was seen many times. V gene TRBV7-2 combines with J gene TRBJ2-7; D gene uncertain. This CDR3 is built from 14 residues. In germline, CDR1 is SGHTA, CDR2 FQGNSA. Trimming cost V 0 bases and J 4 bases, with 10 bases left between them. CDR3 nucleotides: TGTGCCAGCAGCTTAGCCGGCCCAACTTACGAGCAGTACTTC. Protein product: CASSLAGPTYEQYF.

The chain carries TRBV20-1 and TRBJ1-5; 7 bases align to TRBD1. The CDR3 is made up of 14 amino acids. The ends lost 1 base at V and 4 bases at J; junction bases unmatched: 4. CDR1 is DFQATT, CDR2 SNEGSKA, per germline (reference sequence). The CDR3 is CSARVQGENQPQHF. CDR3 coding DNA: TGCAGTGCTAGAGTCCAGGGGGAAAATCAGCCCCAGCATTTT.

This clonotype has ten or more counts. CDR3 in amino acids: CASSQDHTGADRYGYTF. DNA for the CDR3: TGCGCCAGCAGCCAAGACCATACAGGGGCAGATCGTTATGGCTACACCTTC. V usage is TRBV4-1 and J usage is TRBJ1-2, with 7 bases that match TRBD1. J gave up 5 bases and V 0 bases, and 12 bases lay outside the gene matches. The length of the CDR3 is 17 residues. Germline loops: CDR1 MGHRA, CDR2 YSYEKL.

The table lists this clonotype with many counts. V is TRBV7-2 and J is TRBJ2-5, with D unresolved. The germline gives CDR1 SGHTA, CDR2 FQGNSA. V shed 4 bases and J shed 4 bases, with 10 bases lying between them. CDR3 length equals 13 residues. CDR3 nucleotides: TGTGCCAGCAGCTCAAACCGGGCAGAGACCCAGTACTTC. It codes for CASSSNRAETQYF.

The chain carries TRBV20-1 and TRBJ2-1; the match to TRBD2 covers 11 bases. CDR1 and CDR2 from the germline V gene are DFQATT and SNEGSKA (reference sequence). The CDR3 consists of 14 residues. With 8 bases clipped from V and 7 bases from J, the junction kept 10 bases outside the gene matches. CDR3 loop: CSFKAGLAVNEQFF. CDR3 bases: TGCAGTTTCAAAGCGGGACTAGCGGTTAATGAGCAGTTCTTC.

Points on this clonotype: Just one base apart from a much larger clone, this may be a read error. This rearrangement joins TRBV20-1 to TRBJ2-1; 13 nucleotides agree with TRBD2. The CDR3 length is 18 residues. Looked up from germline, CDR1 is DFQATT and CDR2 is SNEGSKA (reference sequence). The CDR3 loop is CSARDLLTSGGAYNGQFF. As DNA, the CDR3 is TGCAGTGCTAGAGATCTCTTAACTAGCGGGGGGGCCTACAATGGGCAGTTCTTC.

V and J are TRBV19 and TRBJ1-2; D perhaps matches TRBD1 (6 bases). The length of the CDR3 is 13 residues. Germline CDR1 reads LNHDA; CDR2 reads SQIVND (reference sequence). V lost 3 bases to trimming and J lost 8 bases, with 13 bases between them. Here the CDR3 reads CASSIVGGGGYTF. In nucleotides, the CDR3 is TGTGCCAGTAGTATCGTCGGGGGGGGCGGCTACACCTTC.

This clonotype came up a few times. This rearrangement joins TRBV20-1 to TRBJ2-5, with TRBD2 identical over 11 bases. Germline CDR1 is DFQATT and CDR2 is SNEGSKA (reference sequence). The CDR3 covers 14 residues. Trimming removed 3 bases from V and 11 bases from J; junction bases left unmatched: 11. In DNA, the CDR3 is TGCAGTGCTAGCGGGCTAGCGGGGGGACTTGAGCAGTACTTC. This encodes CSASGLAGGLEQYF.

As for this clonotype: A much larger clone lies a single base off, so this may be a read error. The CDR3 does not end in the conserved phenylalanine or tryptophan, so this is likely a read error. The genes are TRBV6-1 and TRBJ2-1, with D maybe TRBD2 (5 bases). Germline CDR1 reads MNHNS; CDR2 reads SASEGT. Trimming pared 4 bases from V and 0 bases from J, leaving 16 bases between. The CDR3 totals 17 residues. The CDR3 DNA follows: TGTGCCAGCAGTGGGTTAGCGTCGGGGAGCTCCTACAATGAGCAGTTCTTA. This sequence encodes CASSGLASGSSYNEQFL.

This clonotype was seen many times. CDR3 residues: CASSLGWGEGQPQHF. DNA of the CDR3: TGTGCCAGCAGTTTAGGGTGGGGGGAGGGTCAGCCCCAGCATTTT. The chain employs TRBV12-3 or TRBV12-4 and TRBJ1-5; D possibly corresponds to TRBD1 (5 bases). CDR3 length: 15 residues. V lost 1 base and J lost 6, with 13 bases in between.

There are many counts of this clonotype. V and J are TRBV2 and TRBJ2-1; 7 bases align to TRBD1. Trimming cost V 11 bases and J 4 bases; bases outside gene matches: 5. This CDR3 region has 12 residues. CDR1 is SNHLY and CDR2 is FYNNEI in the germline V gene. CDR3 residues: CAVDRDYNEQFF. In DNA form, the CDR3 reads TGTGCCGTAGACAGGGATTACAATGAGCAGTTCTTC.

The J gene is TRBJ1-6, the V gene TRBV5-1; tentative D call: TRBD1 (5 bases). The CDR3 is 14 amino acids. The ends were cut back, 0 bases at V and 9 bases at J, with 10 bases in the middle. Germline CDR1 reads SGHRS; CDR2 reads YFSETQ. The CDR3: CASSLAVRGSPLHF. The CDR3 DNA sequence: TGCGCCAGCAGCTTGGCAGTTAGGGGTTCACCCCTCCACTTT.

This clonotype was found a few times. This chain uses TRBV7-9 with TRBJ1-1, with D tentatively TRBD1 (5 bases). CDR3 size: 17 residues. Germline V gene data show CDR1 as SEHNR and CDR2 as FQNEAQ (reference sequence). Trimming took 1 base from V and 0 from J, leaving 15 bases between them. The CDR3 protein is CASSLGFGAIMNTEAFF. The CDR3 coding sequence is TGTGCCAGCAGCTTAGGTTTTGGGGCCATTATGAACACTGAAGCTTTCTTT.

V gene TRBV30 combines with J gene TRBJ2-1, with 11 bases lining up with TRBD1. Trimming removed 5 bases from V and 8 bases from J; junction bases left unmatched: 8. Germline V CDR1 and CDR2: GTSNPN, SVGIG (reference sequence). The CDR3 contains 14 residues. The CDR3, as DNA: TGTGCCTGGTCCCGGGGACAGGGGGTTGATGAGCAGTTCTTC. It specifies CAWSRGQGVDEQFF.

V is TRBV10-2 and J is TRBJ2-2; 9 bases agree with TRBD1. This CDR3 spans 19 amino acids. In germline, CDR1 is WSHSY, CDR2 SAAADI. With V trimmed by 4 bases and J by 1 base, 13 bases remained unmatched. The CDR3 loop is CASSARPPRDRVNTGELFF. CDR3 DNA sequence: TGCGCCAGCAGTGCTAGGCCCCCGCGGGACAGGGTGAACACCGGGGAGCTGTTTTTT.

Details on this clonotype: Germline is not matched at one junction end, which may reflect a read error. The chain is built from TRBV5-1 and TRBJ2-1; 10 nucleotides line up with TRBD2. This CDR3 is built from 15 residues. CDR1 is SGHRS, CDR2 YFSETQ, per germline. DNA of the CDR3: TGCGCCAGCGGCTTGGTAATAGCGGGGGGTAATGGGCAGTTCTTC. It specifies CASGLVIAGGNGQFF.

This clonotype appeared a few times. The gene calls are TRBV7-2 and TRBJ1-2; 8 bases align to TRBD1. The CDR3 extends over 14 amino acids. Germline V gene sequence: CDR1 SGHTA, CDR2 FQGNSA. With 5 bases clipped from V and 2 bases from J, the junction kept 4 bases outside the gene matches. CDR3 in amino acids: CASSARQGNYGYTF. The CDR3 bases are TGTGCCAGCAGCGCCCGACAGGGGAACTATGGCTACACCTTC.

The chain links TRBV20-1 to TRBJ2-7; perhaps TRBD1 as D (6 bases). Germline lookup yields CDR1 DFQATT and CDR2 SNEGSKA (reference sequence). Trimming took off 5 bases at V and 0 bases at J, with 17 bases between the two ends. This CDR3 has 15 residues. In DNA, the CDR3 is TGCAGTGCTCCTCCCTTCAGGGGAAGCTCCTACGAGCAGTACTTC. It encodes CSAPPFRGSSYEQYF.

This clonotype was seen many times. The chain combines TRBV6-1 with TRBJ2-1; D perhaps matches TRBD2 (5 bases). Germline-derived CDR1 and CDR2 are MNHNS and SASEGT. Trimming stripped 8 bases from V and 3 bases from J, with 8 bases between. The CDR3 is made up of 12 amino acids. In nucleotides, the CDR3 is TGTGCCAGCGGCCGGGACTACAATGAGCAGTTCTTC. This translates into CASGRDYNEQFF.

The sample holds many counts of this clonotype. V usage is TRBV7-8 and J usage is TRBJ2-3, with D perhaps matching TRBD2 (5 bases). The CDR3 spans 13 residues. V gave up 3 bases and J gave up 6 bases, with 10 bases separating them. The germline CDR1 and CDR2 sequences are SGHVS and FQNEAQ. The CDR3 loop reads CASSFHSEDTQYF. The CDR3 region has the DNA TGTGCCAGCAGCTTCCATAGCGAGGATACGCAGTATTTT.

This clonotype was recorded at least ten times. The chain joins TRBV7-8 to TRBJ2-7; 8 nucleotides line up with TRBD1. Germline lookup yields CDR1 SGHVS and CDR2 FQNEAQ. The CDR3 length is 16 residues. The V and J ends lost 2 bases and 7 bases, in that order; junction bases with no gene match: 13. The CDR3 DNA sequence: TGTGCCAGCAGCTTAATAGGGACAGGCGCGCCTGATGAGCAGTACTTC. This sequence encodes CASSLIGTGAPDEQYF.

This clonotype was found many times. V is TRBV9 and J is TRBJ2-1; 9 nucleotides match TRBD1. With V trimmed by 5 bases and J by 1 base, 10 bases remained unmatched. The CDR3 is 17 amino acids. Germline assignment: CDR1 SGDLS and CDR2 YYNGEE. CDR3 region: CASSDRRGTGSYNEQFF. The CDR3 nucleotides read TGTGCCAGCAGTGATCGACGGGGGACAGGGTCCTACAATGAGCAGTTCTTC.

The sample holds a few counts of this clonotype. The chain links TRBV3-1 to TRBJ1-2; D is ambiguous. Germline CDR1 reads LGHDT; CDR2 reads YNNKEL (reference sequence). V lost 3 bases to trimming and J lost 4 bases, with 9 bases between them. The CDR3 consists of 13 residues. CDR3 amino acids: CASSHELPYGYTF. In DNA form, the CDR3 reads TGTGCCAGCAGCCATGAACTACCCTATGGCTACACCTTC.

CDR3 in amino acids: CASSLDRGQGAFF. The CDR3, as DNA: TGTGCCAGCAGCTTGGACAGGGGGCAAGGAGCTTTCTTT. This sequence joins TRBV7-9 and TRBJ1-1, with 11 bases lining up with TRBD1. The CDR3 extends over 13 amino acids. Germline CDR1 reads SEHNR; CDR2 reads FQNEAQ (reference sequence). V lost 3 bases and J lost 10; bases outside the gene matches: 4.

This clonotype was seen many times. The chain recombines TRBV4-2 with TRBJ2-1; 9 bases line up with TRBD2. The V gene's germline CDR1 is LGHNA and CDR2 YNFKEQ. The V and J ends lost 0 bases and 0 bases, in that order; junction bases with no gene match: 3. The CDR3 is 17 amino acids. CDR3 nucleotide sequence: TGTGCCAGCAGCCAAGAGGAACTAGCGGGCTCCTACAATGAGCAGTTCTTC. Its protein is CASSQEELAGSYNEQFF.

The V and J genes are TRBV11-2 and TRBJ2-3; unclear D gene. The germline V gene encodes CDR1 SGHAT and CDR2 FQNNGV. V lost 5 bases and J lost 5, with 8 bases in between. The length of the CDR3 is 12 residues. The CDR3 sequence is CASSRNLDTQYF. Here the CDR3 DNA reads TGTGCCAGCAGCCGTAATCTAGATACGCAGTATTTT.

The rearrangement uses TRBV20-1 and TRBJ1-3, with 8 bases aligning to TRBD1. The CDR3 runs 15 residues. CDR1 DFQATT and CDR2 SNEGSKA come from the germline V gene (reference sequence). V lost 6 bases, J lost 4 bases, and 11 bases stayed unmatched. CDR3 sequence reads: CSAHPQGARGNTIYF. DNA of the CDR3: TGCAGTGCCCACCCCCAGGGGGCGAGAGGAAACACCATATATTTT.

The V and J genes are TRBV7-9 and TRBJ2-3; D might be TRBD1 or TRBD2, each matching 6 bases. Per germline, CDR1 SEHNR and CDR2 FQNEAQ (reference sequence). V was trimmed by 5 bases and J by 2 bases, leaving 17 bases between them. CDR3 length: 16 amino acids. The CDR3, as DNA: TGTGCCAGCAGCCTCCGTACTAGGGGGGACACAGATACGCAGTATTTT. This sequence encodes CASSLRTRGDTDTQYF.